The 15 T cell receptor beta chains given below trace back to one sample, sequenced in a study of blood T cell repertoires in COVID-19. Sequenced by immunoSEQ multiplex PCR; TCRdb stores in-frame clones only, minus some. The repertoire holds about 120,000 clones, with more than 65% as singletons. Sequencing input: peripheral blood. The receptors were gathered from a woman of 80 years or more with acute or convalescent COVID-19.

The CDR3 region is CASSPSLAGAFDEQFF. CDR3 in DNA: TGCGCCAGCAGCCCCTCACTAGCGGGAGCGTTCGATGAGCAGTTCTTC. The chain couples TRBV5-1 to TRBJ2-1, with 11 bases that match TRBD2. The germline V gene encodes CDR1 SGHRS and CDR2 YFSETQ. The CDR3 loop spans 16 amino acids. V dropped 4 bases and J dropped 8; count of bases not matched to a gene: 11.

This clone was recorded a few times. The CDR3 sequence is CASSFTEAGYTF. In DNA form, the CDR3 reads TGTGCCAGCAGCTTTACGGAGGCTGGCTACACCTTC. The chain combines TRBV7-9 with TRBJ1-2; D remains ambiguous. Per germline, CDR1 SEHNR and CDR2 FQNEAQ (reference sequence). The CDR3 sequence is 12 residues long. The V and J ends lost 3 bases and 7 bases respectively, with 9 bases between them.

The chain links TRBV28 to TRBJ1-1, with TRBD1 matching over 9 bases. The CDR3 has 16 amino acids. V shed 7 bases and J 4 bases; nucleotides not matched to a gene: 13. Germline V lookup: CDR1 MDHEN, CDR2 SYDVKM. CDR3 in amino acids: CASTDRGYRIGTEAFF. The CDR3 DNA is TGTGCCAGCACCGACAGGGGGTATAGGATCGGCACTGAAGCTTTCTTT.

CDR3 sequence: CASSLGTGGEKLFF. The CDR3 region has the DNA TGTGCCAGCAGCCTTGGGACAGGTGGTGAAAAACTGTTTTTT. The chain recombines TRBV3-1 (or the pseudogene TRBV3-2) with TRBJ1-4; 8 bases fit TRBD1. The CDR3 is 14 residues long. The germline V gene encodes CDR1 LGHDT and CDR2 YNNKEL (reference sequence). V shed 4 bases, J shed 7 bases, and the junction held 5 bases outside the gene matches.

The genes are TRBV7-9 and TRBJ2-1, with D maybe TRBD1 (5 bases). From germline, CDR1 is SEHNR and CDR2 FQNEAQ (reference sequence). The CDR3 totals 14 residues. Trimming took off 5 bases at V and 3 bases at J, with 11 bases between the two ends. CDR3: CASSPGLDYNEQFF. The DNA of the CDR3 is TGTGCCAGCAGCCCAGGGCTAGACTACAATGAGCAGTTCTTC.

The rearrangement joins TRBV3-1 (or the pseudogene TRBV3-2) to TRBJ1-6, with 8 bases identical to TRBD1. Germline values: CDR1 LGHDT, CDR2 YNNKEL (reference sequence). The CDR3 contains 15 residues. Unmatched junction bases numbered 2, after V lost 0 bases and J lost 7 bases. CDR3 nucleotides: TGTGCCAGCAGCCAAGAAACAGGGGGAAATTCACCCCTCCACTTT. Its protein is CASSQETGGNSPLHF.

In its sample, this clone was seen a few times. This chain links TRBV7-9 with TRBJ1-3; 8 bases are shared with TRBD1. This CDR3 comprises 16 residues. V was clipped by 4 bases and J by 0 bases; unmatched bases: 5. Germline V gives CDR1 SEHNR, CDR2 FQNEAQ (reference sequence). The CDR3 loop is CASSWTGLSSGNTIYF. CDR3 DNA: TGTGCCAGCAGCTGGACAGGGCTGAGCTCTGGAAACACCATATATTTT.

CDR3 coding DNA: TGTGCCTGGAGTGCGGGGGGAGACACTGAAGCTTTCTTT. Protein sequence: CAWSAGGDTEAFF. The rearrangement links TRBV30 to TRBJ1-1; D possibly corresponds to TRBD1 (5 bases). V lost 1 base and J lost 3, with 9 bases in between. The germline V gene has CDR1 GTSNPN and CDR2 SVGIG (reference sequence). The CDR3 is 13 amino acids.

The chain carries TRBV28 and TRBJ2-4, with a weak D call TRBD1 (6 bases). V was clipped by 2 bases and J by 8 bases, with 16 bases between them. CDR3 size: 15 residues. The germline gives CDR1 MDHEN, CDR2 SYDVKM. The CDR3 DNA is TGTGCCAGCAGTTTAGTCAGGGGCCCCGGCGACATTCAGTACTTC. It is translated as CASSLVRGPGDIQYF.

The chain uses TRBV3-1 (or the pseudogene TRBV3-2) and TRBJ2-5, with TRBD2 identical over 12 bases. The germline gives CDR1 LGHDT, CDR2 YNNKEL (reference sequence). This CDR3 comprises 18 residues. V dropped 1 base and J dropped 10; count of bases not matched to a gene: 16. The CDR3 here is CASSQVPGLAGPSGDQYF. CDR3 bases: TGTGCCAGCAGCCAAGTCCCTGGACTAGCGGGACCCTCGGGCGACCAGTACTTC.

In its sample, this clone was seen once. The chain is built from TRBV4-1 and TRBJ2-7, with D possibly matching TRBD1 (6 bases). V dropped 0 bases and J dropped 7 bases, with 13 bases sitting between them. Per the germline V gene, CDR1 is MGHRA and CDR2 is YSYEKL. CDR3 size: 14 residues. The CDR3 here is CASSQEQGRGEQYF. The CDR3, as DNA: TGCGCCAGCAGCCAAGAACAGGGCAGAGGTGAGCAGTACTTC.

The V and J genes are TRBV24-1 and TRBJ1-2; 7 positions match TRBD1. The CDR3 spans 14 residues. Losses at the gene ends were 4 bases for V and 4 bases for J; bases not matched to a gene: 5. Germline assignment: CDR1 KGHDR and CDR2 SFDVKD. CDR3 in amino acids: CATSDPGQVYGYTF. The CDR3 nucleotides are TGTGCCACCAGTGACCCTGGACAGGTCTATGGCTACACCTTC.

V gene TRBV7-9 combines with J gene TRBJ2-7, with D tentatively TRBD1 (6 bases). Germline lookup yields CDR1 SEHNR and CDR2 FQNEAQ (reference sequence). Between the trimmed V and J ends, which lost 2 bases and 5 bases, there was a span of 10 bases. The CDR3 is made up of 13 amino acids. CDR3 nucleotides: TGTGCCAGCAGCTTACAGGGGTTCGACGAGCAGTACTTC. Amino acid sequence: CASSLQGFDEQYF.

The V call is TRBV2, the J call TRBJ2-3; 10 bases line up with TRBD2. The CDR3 totals 15 residues. CDR1 and CDR2 (germline): SNHLY, FYNNEI. With 5 bases clipped from V and 5 bases from J, the junction kept 7 bases outside the gene matches. CDR3 residues: CASSLAGGVGDTQYF. CDR3 coding DNA: TGTGCCAGCAGTTTAGCGGGGGGAGTGGGAGATACGCAGTATTTT.

This sequence joins TRBV4-3 and TRBJ2-1, with 7 bases matching TRBD2. J gave up 3 bases and V 2 bases, and 7 bases lay outside the gene matches. CDR3 size: 16 residues. Germline CDR1 LGHNA, CDR2 YSLEER. CDR3 DNA: TGCGCCAGCAGCCAAACAAGCGGGACCTACTACAATGAGCAGTTCTTC. Residues: CASSQTSGTYYNEQFF.